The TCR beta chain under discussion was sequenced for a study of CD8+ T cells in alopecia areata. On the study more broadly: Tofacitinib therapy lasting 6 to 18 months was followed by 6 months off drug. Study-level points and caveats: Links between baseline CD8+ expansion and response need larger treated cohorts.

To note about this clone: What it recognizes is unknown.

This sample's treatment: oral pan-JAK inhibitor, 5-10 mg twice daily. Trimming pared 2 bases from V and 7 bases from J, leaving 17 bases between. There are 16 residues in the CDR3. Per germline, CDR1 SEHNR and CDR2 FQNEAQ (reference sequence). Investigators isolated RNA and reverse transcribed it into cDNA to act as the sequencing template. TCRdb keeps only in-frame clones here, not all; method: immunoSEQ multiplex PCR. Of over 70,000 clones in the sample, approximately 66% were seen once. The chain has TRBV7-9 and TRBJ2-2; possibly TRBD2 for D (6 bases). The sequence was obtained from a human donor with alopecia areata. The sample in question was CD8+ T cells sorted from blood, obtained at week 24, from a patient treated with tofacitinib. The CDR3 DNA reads TGTGCCAGCAGCTTATTACGTGTCGGGGGTGACGGGGAGCTGTTTTTT. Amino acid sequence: CASSLLRVGGDGELFF.